The rows below give T cell receptor beta chains drawn from one sample of a study of T cell repertoires in cytomegalovirus infection. TCRdb reprocessed the reads via MiXCR and lists one record per CDR3 protein. This table has about 770,000 distinct CDR3 sequences, about 28% appearing once. Their cognate antigens are unknown. Material: cultured CD8+ T cells from PBMCs, obtained from culture after CMV antigen stimulation. These receptors were collected from a human donor in good health (CMV status not recorded). Some clones in this sample may be carry-over from other donors' samples. The CDR3 runs from the conserved cysteine through the conserved F or W. The D gene is left open where the match is weak. For some rows the clone size is stated as once, few or many, or as a class when expanded; others skip it.

V gene	D gene	J gene	clone size	CDR3 protein	CDR3 DNA
TRBV27	NA	TRBJ2-7	few	CASSYGPEYEQYF	TGTGCCAGCAGTTACGGGCCAGAATACGAGCAGTACTTC
TRBV27	TRBD2	TRBJ2-1	NA	CASTPAGARYNEQFF	TGTGCCAGCACCCCAGCGGGGGCGCGGTACAATGAGCAGTTCTTC
TRBV2	NA	TRBJ2-2	NA	CASSDPGSRNTGELFF	TGTGCCAGCAGTGATCCTGGCAGCCGGAACACCGGGGAGCTGTTTTTT
TRBV27	NA	TRBJ1-6	NA	CASSFFTGSSPLHF	TGTGCCAGCAGTTTTTTTACAGGAAGTTCACCCCTCCACTTT
TRBV7-6	NA	TRBJ1-4	many	CASSPGTAGVKLFF	TGTGCCAGCAGCCCCGGGACCGCGGGAGTAAAACTGTTTTTT
TRBV7-2	NA	TRBJ2-1	NA	CASSPTGNNEQFF	TGTGCCAGCAGCCCTACAGGGAACAATGAGCAGTTCTTC
TRBV7-9	TRBD1	TRBJ1-1	few	CASSLVGRGRMWNTEAFF	TGTGCCAGCAGCTTAGTAGGCAGGGGGCGTATGTGGAACACTGAAGCTTTCTTT
TRBV9	TRBD2	TRBJ2-2	NA	CASSPRIAGAYTGELFF	TGTGCCAGCAGCCCCCGGATAGCGGGGGCCTACACCGGGGAGCTGTTTTTT
TRBV19	NA	TRBJ1-2	few	CASSGHVVQRTNYGYTF	TGTGCCAGTAGTGGCCATGTCGTCCAGAGAACTAACTATGGCTACACCTTC
TRBV7-6	NA	TRBJ2-7	few	CASSLRSPAYEQYF	TGTGCCAGCAGCTTAAGAAGTCCGGCCTACGAGCAGTACTTC
TRBV27	TRBD1	TRBJ1-5	few	CASSLRTGGGNQPQHF	TGTGCCAGCAGTCTCCGGACAGGGGGGGGCAATCAGCCCCAGCATTTT
TRBV7-9	TRBD1	TRBJ2-1	NA	CASSLTGGLDEQFF	TGTGCCAGCAGTCTAACAGGGGGCTTGGATGAGCAGTTCTTC
TRBV20-1	TRBD1	TRBJ1-5	NA	CSARTGYALNQPQHF	TGCAGTGCAAGGACAGGTTACGCCCTAAATCAGCCCCAGCATTTT
TRBV12-3/TRBV12-4	TRBD1	TRBJ2-3	once	CASSFATSGQVDTQYF	TGTGCCAGCAGTTTTGCTACCTCGGGACAGGTAGATACGCAGTATTTT
TRBV7-8	NA	TRBJ2-5	many	CASSPRAGRQETQYF	TGTGCCAGCAGCCCCCGGGCTGGCCGCCAAGAGACCCAGTACTTC
TRBV4-1	NA	TRBJ1-1	few	CASSSPGSNFNTEAFF	TGCGCCAGCAGCTCACCGGGTTCTAACTTTAACACTGAAGCTTTCTTT
TRBV4-1	TRBD1	TRBJ2-1	NA	CASSQAPPPGQVNNEQFF	TGCGCCAGCAGCCAAGCTCCCCCCCCTGGACAGGTAAACAATGAGCAGTTCTTC
TRBV6-8	NA	TRBJ2-5	once	CASSFSGTGQETQYF	TGTGCCAGCAGCTTCTCCGGGACTGGCCAAGAGACCCAGTACTTC
TRBV19	TRBD1	TRBJ2-3	NA	CASSMTGGYTDTQYF	TGTGCCAGTAGTATGACAGGGGGATACACAGATACGCAGTATTTT
TRBV19	NA	TRBJ2-1	few	CASSPVTGGDTYNEQFF	TGTGCCAGTAGCCCCGTCACGGGCGGGGACACGTACAATGAGCAGTTCTTC
TRBV15	TRBD2	TRBJ2-1	once	CATSTYLYVAGGPNEQFF	TGTGCCACCAGCACCTATCTCTATGTGGCGGGGGGACCCAATGAGCAGTTCTTC
TRBV10-3	TRBD1	TRBJ2-2	few	CAISERGTGVAGELFF	TGTGCCATCAGTGAGAGAGGGACAGGGGTCGCCGGGGAGCTGTTTTTT
TRBV14	NA	TRBJ2-1	few	CASSQSIDEQFF	TGTGCCAGCAGCCAGTCAATCGATGAGCAGTTCTTC
TRBV27	NA	TRBJ2-1	many	CASSLLGGNEQFF	TGTGCCAGCAGTTTACTCGGGGGTAATGAGCAGTTCTTC
TRBV7-9	TRBD1	TRBJ1-2	few	CASSPIGTELNYGYTF	TGTGCCAGCAGCCCGATCGGGACAGAGCTTAACTATGGCTACACCTTC
TRBV15	NA	TRBJ2-3	NA	CATSRVGIGPLGTQYF	TGTGCCACCAGCAGAGTGGGCATTGGGCCGTTGGGTACGCAGTATTTT
TRBV7-2	NA	TRBJ1-6	many	CASSHPRDRSSYNSPLHF	TGTGCCAGCAGCCACCCACGCGACAGAAGCTCCTATAATTCACCCCTCCACTTT
TRBV6-1	NA	TRBJ2-7	few	CASSETISEQYF	TGTGCCAGCAGTGAAACCATCTCGGAGCAGTACTTC
TRBV7-9	NA	TRBJ2-1	NA	CATPGHITEQFF	TGTGCCACCCCGGGACATATTACGGAGCAGTTCTTC
TRBV4-1	NA	TRBJ1-6	NA	CASSQEWGGSSPLHF	TGCGCCAGCAGCCAAGAATGGGGAGGTAGTTCACCCCTCCACTTT
TRBV4-1	NA	TRBJ1-5	NA	CASSQGWSDNQPQHF	TGCGCCAGCAGCCAAGGGTGGAGTGACAATCAGCCCCAGCATTTT
TRBV4-3	NA	TRBJ2-1	NA	CASSQGPPSEYNEQFF	TGCGCCAGCAGCCAAGGTCCGCCTAGCGAGTACAATGAGCAGTTCTTC
TRBV29-1	NA	TRBJ2-7	few	CSVERPGGYEQYF	TGCAGCGTTGAGCGCCCTGGGGGCTACGAGCAGTACTTC
TRBV10-3	NA	TRBJ2-3	NA	CAISAVRTDTQYF	TGTGCCATCAGTGCCGTCCGCACAGATACGCAGTATTTT
TRBV12-3/TRBV12-4	NA	TRBJ2-3	few	CASSQIGDLTDTQYF	TGTGCCAGCAGTCAAATCGGAGACCTCACAGATACGCAGTATTTT
TRBV10-3	TRBD1	TRBJ1-5	many	CATCTGDSNQPQHF	TGTGCCACCTGCACAGGGGATAGCAATCAGCCCCAGCATTTT
TRBV7-8	NA	TRBJ1-1	many	CASSRFEGGTEAFF	TGTGCCAGCAGCCGCTTTGAGGGGGGAACTGAAGCTTTCTTT
TRBV12-3/TRBV12-4	NA	TRBJ1-2	few	CASMTEGDLEFYTF	TGTGCCAGCATGACGGAAGGGGACTTGGAATTCTACACCTTC